Given below is one T cell receptor beta chain in context. What it recognizes is unknown. V lost 3 bases to trimming and J lost 8 bases, with 16 bases between them. Germline V gene lookup returns CDR1 KGHSH and CDR2 LQKENI. CDR3 size: 14 residues. The sample comes from a study of blood T cells in healthy people across ages. Findings and limits, study-wide: Bulk PBMC profiling left naive and antigen-experienced comparisons inconclusive. It was found that TCR beta diversity correlated strongly with the percentage of naive T cells.

Each sample used at least 7 million PBMCs. Then a second PCR, running roughly 6 to 11 cycles, was carried out with a sample-barcoded 5' primer and a J-beta primer mix. MiXCR, run by TCRdb on the 5' RACE reads, gives a single entry per CDR3 protein. The data hold more than 700,000 distinct CDR3 sequences, with about half observed a single time. The chain employs TRBV18 and TRBJ1-2; possible D gene TRBD1, 6 bases. The sequenced sample was blood. The TCR originated in an elderly man in good health. CDR3 in DNA: TGTGCCAGCTCACCTTCGGACAGTTCGGGCGGCTACACCTTC. Encoded protein: CASSPSDSSGGYTF. Complete variable domain (other parts from reference TRBV18 and TRBJ1-2): NAGVMQNPRHLVRRRGQEARLRCSPMKGHSHVYWYRQLPEEGLKFMVYLQKENIIDESGMPKERFSAEFPKEGPSILRIQQVVRGDSAAYFCASSPSDSSGGYTFGSGTRLTVV.